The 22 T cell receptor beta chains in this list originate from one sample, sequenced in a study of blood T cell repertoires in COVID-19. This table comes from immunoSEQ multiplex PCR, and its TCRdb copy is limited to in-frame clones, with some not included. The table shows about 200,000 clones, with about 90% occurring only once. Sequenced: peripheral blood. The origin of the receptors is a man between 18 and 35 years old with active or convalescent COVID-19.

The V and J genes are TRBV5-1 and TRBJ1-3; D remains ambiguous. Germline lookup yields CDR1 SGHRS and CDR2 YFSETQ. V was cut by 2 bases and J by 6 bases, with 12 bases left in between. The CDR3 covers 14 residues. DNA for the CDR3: TGCGCCAGCAGCTTCGGGTCGATCGAAAACACCATATATTTT. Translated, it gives CASSFGSIENTIYF.

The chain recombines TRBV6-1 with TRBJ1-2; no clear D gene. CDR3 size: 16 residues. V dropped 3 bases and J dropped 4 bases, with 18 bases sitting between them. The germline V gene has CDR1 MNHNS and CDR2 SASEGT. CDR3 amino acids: CASSDVVTQEAYGYTF. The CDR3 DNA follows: TGTGCCAGCAGTGACGTGGTCACTCAGGAAGCCTATGGCTACACCTTC.

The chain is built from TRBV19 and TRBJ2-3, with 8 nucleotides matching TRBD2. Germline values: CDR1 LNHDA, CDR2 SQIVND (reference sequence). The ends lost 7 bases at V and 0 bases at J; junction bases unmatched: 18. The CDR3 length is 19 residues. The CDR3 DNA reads TGTGCCAGTACTGGGTCCCTGGCGGGGGGACATCCAAGCACAGATACGCAGTATTTT. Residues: CASTGSLAGGHPSTDTQYF.

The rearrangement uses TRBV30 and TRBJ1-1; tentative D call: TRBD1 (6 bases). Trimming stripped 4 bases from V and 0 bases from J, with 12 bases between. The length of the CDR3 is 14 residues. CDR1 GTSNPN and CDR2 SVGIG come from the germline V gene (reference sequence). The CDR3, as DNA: TGTGCCTGGACAACGGGACACCTGAACACTGAAGCTTTCTTT. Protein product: CAWTTGHLNTEAFF.

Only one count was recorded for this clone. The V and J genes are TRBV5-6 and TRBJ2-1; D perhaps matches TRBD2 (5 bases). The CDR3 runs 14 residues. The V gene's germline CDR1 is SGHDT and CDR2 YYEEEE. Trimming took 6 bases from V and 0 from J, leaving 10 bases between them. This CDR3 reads CASNGGISYNEQFF. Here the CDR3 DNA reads TGTGCCAGCAATGGAGGCATCTCCTACAATGAGCAGTTCTTC.

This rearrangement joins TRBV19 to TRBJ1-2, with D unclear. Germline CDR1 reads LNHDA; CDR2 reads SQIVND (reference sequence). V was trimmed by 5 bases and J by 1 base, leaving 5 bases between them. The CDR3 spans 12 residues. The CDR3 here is CASSQINYGYTF. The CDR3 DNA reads TGTGCCAGTAGTCAGATTAACTATGGCTACACCTTC. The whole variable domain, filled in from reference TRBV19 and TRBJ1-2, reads DGGITQSPKYLFRKEGQNVTLSCEQNLNHDAMYWYRQDPGQGLRLIYYSQIVNDFQKGDIAEGYSVSREKKESFPLTVTSAQKNPTAFYLCASSQINYGYTFGSGTRLTVV.

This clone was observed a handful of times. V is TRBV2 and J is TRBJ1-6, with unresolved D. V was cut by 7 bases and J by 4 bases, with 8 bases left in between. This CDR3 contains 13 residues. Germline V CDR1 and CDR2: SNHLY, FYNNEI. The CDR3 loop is CASTPVYNSPLHF. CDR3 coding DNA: TGTGCCAGCACCCCAGTATATAATTCACCCCTCCACTTT.

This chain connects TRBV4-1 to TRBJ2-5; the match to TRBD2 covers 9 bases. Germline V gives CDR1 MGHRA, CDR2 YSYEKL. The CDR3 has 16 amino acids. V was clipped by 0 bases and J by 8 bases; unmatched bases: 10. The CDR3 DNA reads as TGCGCCAGCAGCCAAGAATTTAGCGGGGGCGGGGTTACCCAGTACTTC. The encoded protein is CASSQEFSGGGVTQYF.

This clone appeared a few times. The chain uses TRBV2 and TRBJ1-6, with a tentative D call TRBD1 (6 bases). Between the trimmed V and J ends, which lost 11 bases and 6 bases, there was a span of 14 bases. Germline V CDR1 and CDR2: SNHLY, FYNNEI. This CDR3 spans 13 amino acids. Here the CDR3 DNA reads TGTGCCCAGAACAGGGACCTTAATTCACCCCTCCACTTT. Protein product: CAQNRDLNSPLHF.

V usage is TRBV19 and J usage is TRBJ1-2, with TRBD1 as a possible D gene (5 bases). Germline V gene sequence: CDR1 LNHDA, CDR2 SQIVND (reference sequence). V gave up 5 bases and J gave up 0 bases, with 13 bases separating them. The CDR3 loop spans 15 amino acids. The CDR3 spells CASSLQGGPNYGYTF. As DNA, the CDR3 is TGTGCCAGTAGTCTCCAGGGCGGTCCTAACTATGGCTACACCTTC.

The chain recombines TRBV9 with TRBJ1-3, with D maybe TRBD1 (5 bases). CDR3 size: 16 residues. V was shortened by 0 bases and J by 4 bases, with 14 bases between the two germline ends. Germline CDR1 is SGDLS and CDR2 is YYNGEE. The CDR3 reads CASSVAFREWGNTIYF. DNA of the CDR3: TGTGCCAGCAGCGTAGCTTTCAGGGAATGGGGAAACACCATATATTTT.

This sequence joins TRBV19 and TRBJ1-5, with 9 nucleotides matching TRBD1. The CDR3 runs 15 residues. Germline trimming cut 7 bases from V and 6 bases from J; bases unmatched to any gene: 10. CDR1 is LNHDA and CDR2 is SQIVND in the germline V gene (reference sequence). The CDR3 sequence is CASKGQGKMGQPQHF. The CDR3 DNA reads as TGTGCCAGTAAAGGACAGGGGAAAATGGGTCAGCCCCAGCATTTT. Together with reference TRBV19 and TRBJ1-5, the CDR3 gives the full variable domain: DGGITQSPKYLFRKEGQNVTLSCEQNLNHDAMYWYRQDPGQGLRLIYYSQIVNDFQKGDIAEGYSVSREKKESFPLTVTSAQKNPTAFYLCASKGQGKMGQPQHFGDGTRLSIL.

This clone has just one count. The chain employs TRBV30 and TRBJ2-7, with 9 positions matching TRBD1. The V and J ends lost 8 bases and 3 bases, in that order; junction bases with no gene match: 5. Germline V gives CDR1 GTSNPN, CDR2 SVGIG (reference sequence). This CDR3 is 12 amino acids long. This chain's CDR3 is CAGGQGLYEQYF. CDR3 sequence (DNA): TGTGCCGGGGGACAGGGACTCTACGAGCAGTACTTC.

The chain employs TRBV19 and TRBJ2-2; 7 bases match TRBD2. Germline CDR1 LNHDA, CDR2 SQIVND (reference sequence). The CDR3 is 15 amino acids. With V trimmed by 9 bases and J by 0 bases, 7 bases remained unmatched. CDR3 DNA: TGTGCCAGCCGACTGGGGGGGGCGAACACCGGGGAGCTGTTTTTT. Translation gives CASRLGGANTGELFF.

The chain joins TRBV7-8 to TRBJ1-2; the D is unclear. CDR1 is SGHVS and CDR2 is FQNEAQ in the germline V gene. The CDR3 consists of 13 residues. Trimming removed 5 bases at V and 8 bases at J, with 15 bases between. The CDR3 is CASSHVAGEGYTF. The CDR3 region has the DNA TGTGCCAGCAGCCACGTGGCAGGTGAAGGCTACACCTTC.

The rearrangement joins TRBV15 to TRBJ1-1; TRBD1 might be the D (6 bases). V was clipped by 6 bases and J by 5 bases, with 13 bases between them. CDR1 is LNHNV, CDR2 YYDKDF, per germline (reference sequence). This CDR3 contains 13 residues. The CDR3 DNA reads TGTGCCACCAGTATGACAGGTAGGACTGAAGCTTTCTTT. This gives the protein CATSMTGRTEAFF.

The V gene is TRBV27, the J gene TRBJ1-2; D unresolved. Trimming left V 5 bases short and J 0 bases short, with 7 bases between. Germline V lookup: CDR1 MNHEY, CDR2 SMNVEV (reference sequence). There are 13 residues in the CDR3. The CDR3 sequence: CASSRLANYGYTF. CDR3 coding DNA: TGTGCCAGCAGTCGTCTTGCTAACTATGGCTACACCTTC.

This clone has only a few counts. Here the CDR3 DNA reads TGTGCCAGCAGCTTGGACCGGGACGGAGGGTCACCCCTCCACTTT. This sequence encodes CASSLDRDGGSPLHF. The chain employs TRBV5-4 and TRBJ1-6; D may be TRBD1 (5 bases). The CDR3 has 15 amino acids. CDR1 SGHNT and CDR2 YYREEE come from the germline V gene (reference sequence). Trimming took off 0 bases at V and 10 bases at J, with 14 bases between the two ends.

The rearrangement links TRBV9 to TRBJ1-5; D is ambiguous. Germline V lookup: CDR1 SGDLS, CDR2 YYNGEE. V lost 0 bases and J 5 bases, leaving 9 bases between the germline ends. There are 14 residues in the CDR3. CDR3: CASSVEAGYQPQHF. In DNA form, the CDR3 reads TGTGCCAGCAGCGTAGAGGCAGGTTATCAGCCCCAGCATTTT.

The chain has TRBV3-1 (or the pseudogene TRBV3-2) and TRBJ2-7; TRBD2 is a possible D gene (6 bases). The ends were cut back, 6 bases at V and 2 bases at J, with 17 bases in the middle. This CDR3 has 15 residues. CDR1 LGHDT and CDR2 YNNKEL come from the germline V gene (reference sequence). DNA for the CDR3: TGTGCCAGCAGGTTACGCGGGACCCCTGCCTACGAGCAGTACTTC. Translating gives CASRLRGTPAYEQYF.

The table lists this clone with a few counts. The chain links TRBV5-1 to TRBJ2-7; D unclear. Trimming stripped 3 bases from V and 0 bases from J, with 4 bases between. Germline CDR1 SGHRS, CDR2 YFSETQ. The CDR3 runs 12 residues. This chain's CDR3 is CASSSFSYEQYF. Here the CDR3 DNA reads TGCGCCAGCAGCTCGTTCTCCTACGAGCAGTACTTC.

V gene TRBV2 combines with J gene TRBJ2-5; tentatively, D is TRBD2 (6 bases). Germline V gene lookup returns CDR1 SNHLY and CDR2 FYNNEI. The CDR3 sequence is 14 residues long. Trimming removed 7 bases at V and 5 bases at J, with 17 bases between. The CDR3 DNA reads TGTGCCAGCAATCTGGACGGAGGGAGGGAGACCCAGTACTTC. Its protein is CASNLDGGRETQYF.